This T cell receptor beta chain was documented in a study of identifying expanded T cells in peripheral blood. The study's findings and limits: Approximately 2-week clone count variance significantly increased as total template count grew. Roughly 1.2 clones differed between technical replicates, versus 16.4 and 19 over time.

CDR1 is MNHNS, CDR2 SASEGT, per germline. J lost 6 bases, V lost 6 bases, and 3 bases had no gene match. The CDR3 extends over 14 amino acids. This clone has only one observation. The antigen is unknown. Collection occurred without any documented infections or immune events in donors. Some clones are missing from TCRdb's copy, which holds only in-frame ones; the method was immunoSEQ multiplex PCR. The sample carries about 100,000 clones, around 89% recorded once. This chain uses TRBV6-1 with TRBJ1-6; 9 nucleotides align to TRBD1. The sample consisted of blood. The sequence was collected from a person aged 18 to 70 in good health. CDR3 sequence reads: CASSRTGANSPLHF. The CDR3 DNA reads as TGTGCCAGCAGCAGGACAGGGGCTAATTCACCCCTCCACTTT.